Given below is one TCR beta chain in context. The germline CDR1 and CDR2 sequences are MDHEN and SYDVKM. Deletions cut 3 bases from V and 10 bases from J, with 10 bases between. This CDR3 spans 12 amino acids. This specimen comes from a study of blood T cell repertoires in COVID-19. Across the whole study: Researchers got acute and convalescent COVID-19 samples from the United States, Italy and Spain.

Methods used by the authors: Amplification from reference gene primers served as the basis for estimated nucleated cell counts. Sequencing was performed with immunoSEQ multiplex PCR; in TCRdb, only in-frame clones are kept and a portion is missing. V, J and clone size derive from that table, while D and trimming were established from the DNA sequence. The sample lists roughly 120,000 clones, 81% seen once, with roughly 1.6% in the top ten. The origin of this receptor is a man over 45 with acute or convalescent COVID-19. Specimen: peripheral blood. The rearrangement links TRBV28 to TRBJ1-5; D possibly corresponds to TRBD1 (5 bases). The CDR3 DNA sequence: TGTGCCAGCAGTTTGGTGGGGCTCCCCCAGCATTTT. As protein: CASSLVGLPQHF.